This is a list of T cell receptor beta chains from one sample in a study of T-cell memory formation after mild COVID-19. Each CDR3 protein is one row after TCRdb ran MiXCR on the 5' RACE reads. The data hold hundreds of thousands of distinct CDR3 sequences, with over 15% observed a single time. Sequences were obtained from PBMCs or a T cell subset sorted from them (not recorded which). These receptors were taken from a young man who had mild COVID-19 (a few samples of this study predate the infection). Cell type and time point are not known. Each CDR3 is given with its conserved first and last residue. The D gene is left open where the match is weak. The listing skips clone size in some rows; elsewhere it reads once, few, many or a size class.

abundance	v_gene	d_gene	j_gene	CDR3nt	CDR3aa
few	TRBV7-2	.	TRBJ1-6	TGTGCCAGCAGCCCGGGGTTCGGTACACCCCTCCACTTT	CASSPGFGTPLHF
few	TRBV5-1	.	TRBJ2-5	TGCGCCAGCAGCTTGGCTCGCGGGGAAGGAGAGACCCAGTACTTC	CASSLARGEGETQYF
few	TRBV2	TRBD1	TRBJ2-1	TGTGCCAGCCGAGGGACAGGGAAGGGCAATGAGCAGTTCTTC	CASRGTGKGNEQFF
many	TRBV6-4	TRBD2	TRBJ2-3	TGTGCCAGCAGTGCCAGCGGGGGTTCCACAGATACGCAGTATTTT	CASSASGGSTDTQYF
few	TRBV12-3/TRBV12-4	.	TRBJ1-6	TGTGCCAGCAGTTTTTCGATCGGTTCTTCACCCCTCCACTTT	CASSFSIGSSPLHF
many	TRBV15	TRBD2	TRBJ2-5	TGTGCCACCAGCAGAGGCTTACTAGCGGGGGGGCCAGAAGAGACCCAGTACTTC	CATSRGLLAGGPEETQYF
.	TRBV9	TRBD2	TRBJ2-5	TGTGCCAGCAGCGTAGATAGCGGGGGGGAAGAGACCCAGTACTTC	CASSVDSGGEETQYF
few	TRBV6-5	.	TRBJ2-5	TGTGCCAGCAGTTACTCAAGACAGGGGAGGGGAGAGACCCAGTACTTC	CASSYSRQGRGETQYF
few	TRBV6-2/TRBV6-3	.	TRBJ2-7	TGTGCCAGCAGTTACGTCGGGGAGCAGTACTTC	CASSYVGEQYF
many	TRBV7-2	.	TRBJ2-7	TGTGCCAGCAGCTCAGGGGGGCTCTACGAGCAGTACTTC	CASSSGGLYEQYF
few	TRBV9	TRBD2	TRBJ2-3	TGTGCCAGCAGCGCCCTAGCGGGGGGGCCAGCAGATACGCAGTATTTT	CASSALAGGPADTQYF
few	TRBV7-2	.	TRBJ2-6	TGTGCCAGCAGCGACCAGCCTGGGGCCAACGTCCTGACTTTC	CASSDQPGANVLTF
.	TRBV4-1	.	TRBJ2-5	TGCGCCAGCAGCCAACTACTCCGGGGGTCGGAGACCCAGTACTTC	CASSQLLRGSETQYF
.	TRBV6-2/TRBV6-3	.	TRBJ1-5	TGTGCCAGCAGTTACTCAGGGGTCGTGCCCCAGCATTTT	CASSYSGVVPQHF
.	TRBV27	.	TRBJ1-5	TGTGCCAGCAGTTTTAACGCGTTGGGCAATCAGCCCCAGCATTTT	CASSFNALGNQPQHF
many	TRBV27	.	TRBJ1-1	TGTGCCAGCAGTTCCTCACCCGACGTAGGGGGGACTGAAGCTTTCTTT	CASSSSPDVGGTEAFF
.	TRBV7-2	.	TRBJ1-1	TGTGCCAGCAGCGCCCGACAGAGCACTGAAGCTTTCTTT	CASSARQSTEAFF
.	TRBV7-2	TRBD1	TRBJ2-2	TGTGCCAGCAGCAGACAGGGGGAGAACACCGGGGAGCTGTTTTTT	CASSRQGENTGELFF
few	TRBV7-3	TRBD1	TRBJ2-7	TGTGCCAGCAGCTTGGGACAGGGTGCGTACTACGAGCAGTACTTC	CASSLGQGAYYEQYF
.	TRBV12-3/TRBV12-4	TRBD2	TRBJ2-7	TGTGCCAGCAGTTTATCGGGGGGAGACTACGAGCAGTACTTC	CASSLSGGDYEQYF
.	TRBV12-3/TRBV12-4	.	TRBJ2-1	TGTGCCAGCAGTGTCTTCTCCTACAATGAGCAGTTCTTC	CASSVFSYNEQFF
.	TRBV7-2	.	TRBJ1-1	TGTGCCAGCAGCTCAACAGGGCTCACTGAAGCTTTCTTT	CASSSTGLTEAFF
.	TRBV3-1	TRBD2	TRBJ2-7	TGTGCCAGCAGCACCCTAGCGGGGGGGATCGGCGAGCAGTACTTC	CASSTLAGGIGEQYF
few	TRBV6-4	.	TRBJ2-1	TGTGCCAGCAGTGCCGGGTCCTACAATGAGCAGTTCTTC	CASSAGSYNEQFF
.	TRBV12-3/TRBV12-4	.	TRBJ2-5	TGTGCCAGCAGTTTAAAGATCAGGACAGTCAGTGCAGAGACCCAGTACTTC	CASSLKIRTVSAETQYF
.	TRBV7-8	.	TRBJ2-5	TGTGCCAGCAGCTTAGATGTGACCCAGTACTTC	CASSLDVTQYF
once	TRBV7-2	.	TRBJ1-2	TGTGCCAGCAGCTCCACGCCGATCGGGGACTATGGCTACACCTTC	CASSSTPIGDYGYTF
few	TRBV13	TRBD1	TRBJ2-7	TGTGCCAGCAGCTTACCGGGACAGGGGGCCTACGAGCAGTACTTC	CASSLPGQGAYEQYF
.	TRBV4-1	.	TRBJ2-7	TGCGCCAGCAGCGACCCGGCCCGGGACACAAGTACAAAACAGTACTTC	CASSDPARDTSTKQYF
.	TRBV12-3/TRBV12-4	.	TRBJ1-2	TGTGCCAGCAGTCGAGAGACAGCTGCTAACTATGGCTACACCTTC	CASSRETAANYGYTF
once	TRBV11-2	.	TRBJ2-6	TGTGCCAGCAGTAAACAGGGCTCTGGGGCCAACGTCCTGACTTTC	CASSKQGSGANVLTF
few	TRBV4-1	.	TRBJ2-7	TGCGCCAGCAGCCAATCTCTCGGCTACTACGAGCAGTACTTC	CASSQSLGYYEQYF
few	TRBV4-3	.	TRBJ2-1	TGCGCCAGCAGCCCTACACGTTACAATGAGCAGTTCTTC	CASSPTRYNEQFF
few	TRBV9	TRBD2	TRBJ2-5	TGTGCCAGCAGCGTAGCTCGGGCTAGCGGGGGGAGAGAGACCCAGTACTTC	CASSVARASGGRETQYF
few	TRBV15	.	TRBJ1-5	TGTGCCACCAGCAGAGCCCACGAGGGGAAGCCCCAGCATTTT	CATSRAHEGKPQHF
many	TRBV5-1	.	TRBJ2-5	TGCGCCAGCAGCTTGGCATACTTACCGGGTCCTTGGGAAGAGACCCAGTACTTC	CASSLAYLPGPWEETQYF
few	TRBV10-3	.	TRBJ1-4	TGTGCCATCAGTGAGTCGATCGAGCAGGGCGGTGAAAAACTGTTTTTT	CAISESIEQGGEKLFF
.	TRBV2	.	TRBJ1-1	TGTGCCAGCAGTGGAATTAGCGGCACTGAAGCTTTCTTT	CASSGISGTEAFF
.	TRBV10-2	.	TRBJ1-6	TGCGCCAGCAGTGAGTCGAATAGTCTCGGTTCACCCCTCCACTTT	CASSESNSLGSPLHF
few	TRBV28	.	TRBJ1-1	TGTGCCAGCGAGAGGAACACTGAAGCTTTCTTT	CASERNTEAFF
few	TRBV14	.	TRBJ1-2	TGTGCCAGCAGCCCGGCCGGGACGACCATCTATGGCTACACCTTC	CASSPAGTTIYGYTF
.	TRBV6-2/TRBV6-3	.	TRBJ1-6	TGTGCCAGCACTAGGGGGAGAAATTCACCCCTCCACTTT	CASTRGRNSPLHF
.	TRBV7-9	TRBD2	TRBJ2-5	TGTGCCAGCAGCTCGACTAGCGGGGCGCAAGAGACCCAGTACTTC	CASSSTSGAQETQYF
many	TRBV7-8	.	TRBJ2-3	TGTGCCAGCAGCTTACAGGGCACAGATACGCAGTATTTT	CASSLQGTDTQYF
.	TRBV9	.	TRBJ2-2	TGTGCCAGCAGCGTGGGGGCCGGGACCGGGGAGCTGTTTTTT	CASSVGAGTGELFF
few	TRBV29-1	.	TRBJ1-2	TGCAGCGTTCGTCCCAGCAGCTATGGCTACACCTTC	CSVRPSSYGYTF
few	TRBV7-2	.	TRBJ2-3	TGTGCCAGCAGCTTTAGCGGCAAGCCAGATACGCAGTATTTT	CASSFSGKPDTQYF
.	TRBV6-5	.	TRBJ1-1	TGTGCCAGCAGACTTACAGGGAGGGCTGAAGCTTTCTTT	CASRLTGRAEAFF
.	TRBV4-2	TRBD2	TRBJ2-1	TGTGCCAGCAGCCAACCTAGCGGGGGGAGGCACAATGAGCAGTTCTTC	CASSQPSGGRHNEQFF
once	TRBV15	.	TRBJ2-1	TGTGCCACCAGCGGACAGGGAGGGTCCTACAATGAGCAGTTCTTC	CATSGQGGSYNEQFF
.	TRBV5-1	.	TRBJ2-5	TGCGCCAGCAGCTTGGGGACTATCAAGGGGTATAAAGAGACCCAGTACTTC	CASSLGTIKGYKETQYF
.	TRBV7-2	.	TRBJ1-1	TGTGCCAGCACCTTTCAAAGGGGGGAGGCTGAAGCTTTCTTT	CASTFQRGEAEAFF
.	TRBV7-2	.	TRBJ1-2	TGTGCCAGTAGCTTGGATAACCATGGCTACACCTTC	CASSLDNHGYTF